One and the same sample provided the 9 T cell receptor beta chains below, sequenced in a study of CD8+ T cells in alopecia areata. cDNA prepared by RNA extraction and subsequent reverse transcription served as the template for sequencing. Generated by immunoSEQ multiplex PCR, the TCRdb table keeps only in-frame clones and is missing some. The sample has some 120,000 clones, none seen only once. Material for sequencing was lesional skin. These receptors originate from a C3H/HeJ mouse with alopecia areata. The strain bears MHC haplotype H2-k.

This clone was counted at least ten times. Gene names are mouse gene names. The CDR3 goes on 4 residues after the read ends, and that part is filled in from the germline J gene. The gene calls are TRBV13-3 and TRBJ1-2; 7 bases are shared with TRBD1. The V and J ends lost 4 bases and 0 bases, in that order; junction bases with no gene match: 6. This CDR3 region has 15 residues. Per the germline V gene, CDR1 is NNHDY and CDR2 is SYVADS. Incomplete CDR3 DNA: TGTGCCAGCAGTCTCCCGGGACAGACAAACTCC. Translating it yields CASSLPGQTNS. The entire CDR3 sequence reads CASSLPGQTNSDYTF.

Only a few counts were recorded for this clone. Gene labels here are mouse ones. The read stops 4 residues short of the end of the CDR3; the missing end is completed from the germline J gene. This chain connects TRBV13-3 to TRBJ2-5; 9 positions match TRBD2. Per the germline V gene, CDR1 is NNHDY and CDR2 is SYVADS. Trimming at V came to 4 bases and at J to 2 bases, leaving 5 bases not matched to a gene. This CDR3 is 15 amino acids long. This chain's CDR3 is CASSSFWGGQDTQYF. The DNA read from the CDR3 is TGTGCCAGCAGTTCCTTCTGGGGGGGCCAAGAC.

This clone showed up just a few times. Mouse gene names and germline throughout. The CDR3 end falls 4 residues outside the read, so it is completed with the germline J gene. The rearrangement links TRBV19 to TRBJ1-4; D not certain. This CDR3 has 13 amino acids. The V and J ends lost 6 bases and 0 bases respectively, with 6 bases between them. Germline values: CDR1 FNHDT, CDR2 SITEND (reference sequence). CDR3: CASKGFSNERLFF. The covered CDR3 bases are TGTGCCAGCAAGGGTTTTTCCAACGAA.

In this sample, this clone turned up a few times. The genes and germline here are from mouse. With the read ending 4 residues before the CDR3 end, the germline J gene is used to fill in that end. This chain joins TRBV1 and TRBJ2-7; D possibly corresponds to TRBD1 (6 bases). The CDR3 is 12 residues long. Germline CDR1 is NSQYPW and CDR2 is LRSPGD (reference sequence). V was trimmed by 6 bases and J by 3 bases, leaving 9 bases between them. The DNA read from the CDR3 is TGCACCTGCAGAAGGGACAACTAT. Protein: CTCRRDNY. The whole CDR3 sequence reads CTCRRDNYEQYF.

Note on this clone: Each gene name is a mouse one. The observed sequence ends 4 residues before the CDR3 terminus, with the missing tail filled in from the germline J gene. V usage is TRBV19 and J usage is TRBJ2-1, with D possibly being TRBD1 (6 bases). There are 16 residues in the CDR3. Deletions cut 1 base from V and 4 bases from J, with 15 bases between. Germline V lookup: CDR1 FNHDT, CDR2 SITEND (reference sequence). The sequenced CDR3 bases are TGTGCCAGCAGTATACTCCTACAGGGAGGGTATGCT. This codes for CASSILLQGGYA. The whole CDR3 is CASSILLQGGYAEQFF.

Only a few counts were recorded for this clone. The genes are named according to mouse. With the read ending 4 residues before the CDR3 end, the germline J gene is used to fill in that end. V gene TRBV13-3 combines with J gene TRBJ1-4; 7 bases line up with TRBD1. V gave up 2 bases and J gave up 4 bases; unmatched junction bases: 2. Germline lookup yields CDR1 NNHDY and CDR2 SYVADS. This CDR3 has 14 amino acids. This CDR3 reads CASSETGYNERLFF. The covered CDR3 bases are TGTGCCAGCAGTGAGACAGGGTACAACGAA.

In the case of this clone: The protein listed by TCRdb differs at residue 12 from the translated DNA, so the DNA translation is shown. Genes here carry mouse names. The sequenced fragment ends 3 residues before the CDR3 boundary, so the rest is inferred from the germline J gene. This chain joins TRBV12-1 and TRBJ1-3, with D possibly being TRBD1 (5 bases). The CDR3 covers 15 residues. Germline CDR1 and CDR2: SGHSN and HYEKVE. V shed 2 bases and J shed 4 bases, with 14 bases lying between them. The sequenced CDR3 bases are TGTGCCAGCTCTCCATACAGAGAGGGGGGAAATACG. Residues: CASSPYREGGNT. The full CDR3 reads CASSPYREGGNTLYF.

Comments on this clone: The protein TCRdb lists differs from the translation of the DNA at residue 12; the protein given here is translated from the DNA itself. The gene symbols are mouse symbols. The read falls 3 residues short of the CDR3 end, and the missing part is taken from the germline J gene. The chain employs TRBV13-2 and TRBJ1-6, with 8 bases aligning to TRBD1. TRBJ1-6 is flagged as an ORF with uncertain function. Trimming cost V 2 bases and J 7 bases; bases outside gene matches: 5. Germline CDR1 NNHNN, CDR2 SYGAGS (reference sequence). This CDR3 spans 15 amino acids. CDR3 amino acids: CASGESGGGNSPLYF. CDR3 bases read: TGTGCCAGCGGTGAGTCAGGGGGCGGGAATTCGCCC.

Turning to this clone: Gene names follow the mouse nomenclature. The DNA ends 4 residues before the CDR3 does, and the rest of the CDR3 is filled in from the germline J gene. The V gene is TRBV13-3, the J gene TRBJ2-3; TRBD2 aligns across 8 bases. The V gene's germline CDR1 is NNHDY and CDR2 SYVADS. V shed 1 base and J 2 bases; nucleotides not matched to a gene: 3. This CDR3 is 15 amino acids long. CDR3: CASSDLGGDAETLYF. CDR3 DNA, as far as it was read: TGTGCCAGCAGTGATTTGGGGGGGGATGCAGAA.